The clone carrying this T cell receptor (beta chain) was seen a single time. Antigen specificity is unknown. One junction end disagrees with the germline gene, perhaps due to a read error. This sample was included in a study of OX40 agonist ivuxolimab in advanced cancers. Study at large: Every 2 weeks, ivuxolimab was infused into the patients intravenously at between 0.01 and 10 mg/kg. In three patients, partial responses were observed, one with hepatocellular carcinoma and two with cutaneous melanoma. General study findings and limits: Relative to CD4+, CD8+ T cells held more expanded clones on average.

Germline-derived CDR1 and CDR2 are ENHRY and SYGVKD. The CDR3 runs to 14 residues. The protocol was immunoSEQ multiplex PCR, while the TCRdb copy is restricted to in-frame clones and leaves out a portion. Of 30,000 to 40,000 clones in the sample, more than 60% were seen once. This sample comprised CD4+ or CD8+ T cells sorted from blood, obtained in a trial of the OX40 agonist ivuxolimab. The source of this sequence is an adult with an advanced solid tumor such as melanoma, head and neck, liver or kidney cancer. The chain has TRBV10-3 and TRBJ1-6; D call uncertain. CDR3 nucleotide sequence: TGTGCCAGCAGTTATGCTGTTTATAATTCACCCCTCCACTTT. Translation: CASSYAVYNSPLHF.